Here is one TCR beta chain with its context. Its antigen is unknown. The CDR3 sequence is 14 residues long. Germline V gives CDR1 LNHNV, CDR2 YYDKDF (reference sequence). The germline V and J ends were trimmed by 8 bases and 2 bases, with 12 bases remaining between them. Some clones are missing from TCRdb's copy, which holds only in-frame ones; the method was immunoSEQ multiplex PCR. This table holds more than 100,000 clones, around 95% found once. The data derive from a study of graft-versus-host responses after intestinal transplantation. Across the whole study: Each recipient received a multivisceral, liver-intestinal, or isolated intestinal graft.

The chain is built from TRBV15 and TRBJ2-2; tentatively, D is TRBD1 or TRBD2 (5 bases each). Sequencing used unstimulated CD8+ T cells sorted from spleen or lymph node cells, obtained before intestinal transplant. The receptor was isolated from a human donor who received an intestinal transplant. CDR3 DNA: TGTGCCACCTCAGGGAGAAAAAACACCGGGGAGCTGTTTTTT. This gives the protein CATSGRKNTGELFF.